Listed below are T cell receptor beta chains from one sample, sequenced in a study of siplizumab effects on memory and regulatory T cells. The data were produced by immunoSEQ multiplex PCR, yet TCRdb's version contains in-frame clones alone and is incomplete. The table lists about 63,000 clones, less than 90% of them singletons. Sequenced material: memory CD4+ T cells sorted from blood. The receptors were gathered from a human donor in good health. CDR3s include the opening cysteine and the closing phenylalanine or tryptophan. Each record gives: clone size, J gene, D gene, V gene, CDR3 protein, CDR3 DNA. A D gene is named only where the DNA matches it firmly. Where a row states a size, it is once, few, many or the class of an expanded clone; other rows omit it.

clone_size: .
j_call: TRBJ2-1
d_call: .
v_call: TRBV5-1
cdr3_aa: CASSLEGTGEQFF
cdr3_nt: TGCGCCAGCAGCTTGGAAGGAACCGGTGAGCAGTTCTTC

clone_size: .
j_call: TRBJ1-2
d_call: TRBD1
v_call: TRBV15
cdr3_aa: CATSSRDRGLGNYGYTF
cdr3_nt: TGTGCCACCAGCAGCCGGGACAGGGGGCTCGGTAACTATGGCTACACCTTC

clone_size: few
j_call: TRBJ1-1
d_call: .
v_call: TRBV5-6
cdr3_aa: CASSLFGPRPTEAFF
cdr3_nt: TGTGCCAGCAGCTTGTTCGGACCCCGACCCACTGAAGCTTTCTTT

clone_size: .
j_call: TRBJ2-7
d_call: TRBD1
v_call: TRBV5-1
cdr3_aa: CASSVGQGVREQYF
cdr3_nt: TGCGCCAGCAGCGTGGGACAGGGGGTGCGCGAGCAGTACTTC

clone_size: .
j_call: TRBJ2-5
d_call: TRBD2
v_call: TRBV7-6
cdr3_aa: CASSFGLAGVETQYF
cdr3_nt: TGTGCCAGCAGCTTTGGACTAGCGGGGGTGGAGACCCAGTACTTC

clone_size: .
j_call: TRBJ2-3
d_call: .
v_call: TRBV2
cdr3_aa: CASTQGPHTDTQYF
cdr3_nt: TGTGCCAGCACCCAGGGGCCCCACACAGATACGCAGTATTTT

clone_size: .
j_call: TRBJ2-7
d_call: TRBD1
v_call: TRBV5-6
cdr3_aa: CASSPDRGEQYF
cdr3_nt: TGTGCCAGCAGCCCTGACAGGGGCGAGCAGTACTTC

clone_size: .
j_call: TRBJ2-2
d_call: TRBD2
v_call: TRBV5-4
cdr3_aa: CASSLKLAGGGELFF
cdr3_nt: TGTGCCAGCAGCTTGAAACTAGCGGGTGGCGGGGAGCTGTTTTTT

clone_size: .
j_call: TRBJ2-2
d_call: .
v_call: TRBV4-2
cdr3_aa: CASSSHLREASRELFF
cdr3_nt: TGTGCCAGCAGCTCCCACCTGCGGGAAGCTTCCCGGGAGCTGTTTTTT

clone_size: .
j_call: TRBJ1-5
d_call: TRBD1
v_call: TRBV4-2
cdr3_aa: CASSQDRGPNQPQHF
cdr3_nt: TGTGCCAGCAGCCAAGATAGGGGGCCCAATCAGCCCCAGCATTTT

clone_size: .
j_call: TRBJ2-7
d_call: .
v_call: TRBV7-2
cdr3_aa: CASSLGDSQYEQYF
cdr3_nt: TGTGCCAGCAGCTTAGGGGACTCTCAGTACGAGCAGTACTTC

clone_size: .
j_call: TRBJ1-4
d_call: TRBD1
v_call: TRBV11-2
cdr3_aa: CASSPGQGKEKLFF
cdr3_nt: TGTGCCAGCAGCCCGGGACAGGGCAAGGAAAAACTGTTTTTT

clone_size: .
j_call: TRBJ1-2
d_call: TRBD1
v_call: TRBV27
cdr3_aa: CASKYRDRVQGYTF
cdr3_nt: TGTGCCAGCAAATACCGGGACAGGGTTCAAGGCTACACCTTC

clone_size: once
j_call: TRBJ1-2
d_call: .
v_call: TRBV2
cdr3_aa: CASSDVGGFLGGYTF
cdr3_nt: TGTGCCAGCAGTGACGTTGGCGGGTTTTTAGGTGGCTACACCTTC

clone_size: .
j_call: TRBJ2-3
d_call: .
v_call: TRBV5-6
cdr3_aa: CASSLGRGLDTQYF
cdr3_nt: TGTGCCAGCAGCTTGGGCCGGGGGTTGGATACGCAGTATTTT

clone_size: .
j_call: TRBJ2-7
d_call: .
v_call: TRBV5-1
cdr3_aa: CASSTLALSEQYF
cdr3_nt: TGCGCCAGCAGCACGTTAGCTCTCTCCGAGCAGTACTTC

clone_size: .
j_call: TRBJ2-2
d_call: .
v_call: TRBV7-3
cdr3_aa: CASSLTRQGKTGELFF
cdr3_nt: TGTGCCAGCAGCTTAACGAGGCAGGGGAAAACCGGGGAGCTGTTTTTT

clone_size: .
j_call: TRBJ1-5
d_call: .
v_call: TRBV6-5
cdr3_aa: CASSYYGGSNQPQHF
cdr3_nt: TGTGCCAGCAGTTACTACGGAGGGAGCAATCAGCCCCAGCATTTT

clone_size: .
j_call: TRBJ1-2
d_call: .
v_call: TRBV5-1
cdr3_aa: CASSLDMGPNYGYTF
cdr3_nt: TGCGCCAGCAGCTTGGATATGGGGCCAAACTATGGCTACACCTTC

clone_size: .
j_call: TRBJ2-2
d_call: .
v_call: TRBV27
cdr3_aa: CASSSFSGTFVAGELFF
cdr3_nt: TGTGCCAGCAGTTCCTTTTCCGGGACCTTTGTTGCCGGGGAGCTGTTTTTT

clone_size: .
j_call: TRBJ1-6
d_call: TRBD1
v_call: TRBV7-8
cdr3_aa: CASRDRGSYNSPLHF
cdr3_nt: TGTGCCAGCAGAGACAGGGGCTCCTATAATTCACCCCTCCACTTT

clone_size: .
j_call: TRBJ1-3
d_call: .
v_call: TRBV6-1
cdr3_aa: CASSASGNSGNTIYF
cdr3_nt: TGTGCCAGCAGTGCCTCTGGGAACTCTGGAAACACCATATATTTT

clone_size: .
j_call: TRBJ1-2
d_call: TRBD1
v_call: TRBV30
cdr3_aa: CAWSTETGPYGYTF
cdr3_nt: TGTGCCTGGAGTACGGAGACAGGGCCCTATGGCTACACCTTC

clone_size: .
j_call: TRBJ1-3
d_call: .
v_call: TRBV19
cdr3_aa: CASSITFTGSSGNTIYF
cdr3_nt: TGTGCCAGTAGTATAACCTTTACAGGGAGTTCTGGAAACACCATATATTTT

clone_size: .
j_call: TRBJ2-5
d_call: .
v_call: TRBV11-2
cdr3_aa: CASSFTAHQETQYF
cdr3_nt: TGTGCCAGCAGCTTCACTGCCCACCAAGAGACCCAGTACTTC

clone_size: .
j_call: TRBJ1-6
d_call: .
v_call: TRBV6-5
cdr3_aa: CASRSTGTAYSPLHF
cdr3_nt: TGTGCCAGCAGGAGCACCGGGACGGCATATTCACCCCTCCACTTT

clone_size: .
j_call: TRBJ1-4
d_call: .
v_call: TRBV9
cdr3_aa: CASSVGGQGGEKLFF
cdr3_nt: TGTGCCAGCAGCGTAGGGGGGCAGGGAGGGGAAAAACTGTTTTTT

clone_size: .
j_call: TRBJ1-5
d_call: .
v_call: TRBV4-2
cdr3_aa: CASSQAGTYGGQPQHF
cdr3_nt: TGTGCCAGCAGCCAAGCCGGGACATACGGTGGTCAGCCCCAGCATTTT

clone_size: .
j_call: TRBJ2-5
d_call: .
v_call: TRBV5-1
cdr3_aa: CASSLVQGGETQYF
cdr3_nt: TGCGCCAGCAGCTTGGTACAGGGAGGGGAGACCCAGTACTTC

clone_size: .
j_call: TRBJ1-2
d_call: .
v_call: TRBV28
cdr3_aa: CASSDARTYYGYTF
cdr3_nt: TGTGCCAGCAGTGACGCCAGGACTTACTATGGCTACACCTTC

clone_size: .
j_call: TRBJ2-1
d_call: .
v_call: TRBV11-3
cdr3_aa: CASSRLVNEQFF
cdr3_nt: TGTGCCAGCAGCCGACTAGTCAATGAGCAGTTCTTC

clone_size: .
j_call: TRBJ1-4
d_call: .
v_call: TRBV18
cdr3_aa: CASSPTGEEKLFF
cdr3_nt: TGTGCCAGCTCACCCACCGGGGAGGAAAAACTGTTTTTT

clone_size: .
j_call: TRBJ1-2
d_call: .
v_call: TRBV5-1
cdr3_aa: CASSLGGGLGGYTF
cdr3_nt: TGCGCCAGCAGCTTGGGGGGTGGCCTGGGAGGCTACACCTTC

clone_size: .
j_call: TRBJ1-3
d_call: .
v_call: TRBV15
cdr3_aa: CATSRVERTGNTIYF
cdr3_nt: TGTGCCACCAGCAGAGTAGAAAGGACTGGAAACACCATATATTTT

clone_size: .
j_call: TRBJ1-3
d_call: .
v_call: TRBV19
cdr3_aa: CASSSQGSSGNTIYF
cdr3_nt: TGTGCCAGTAGTAGTCAAGGATCCTCTGGAAACACCATATATTTT

clone_size: .
j_call: TRBJ2-6
d_call: .
v_call: TRBV5-5
cdr3_aa: CASSFLSGANVLTF
cdr3_nt: TGTGCCAGCAGCTTCCTTTCTGGGGCCAACGTCCTGACTTTC

clone_size: .
j_call: TRBJ1-5
d_call: .
v_call: TRBV29-1
cdr3_aa: CSVEGENQLQHF
cdr3_nt: TGCAGCGTTGAAGGGGAGAATCAGCTCCAGCATTTT

clone_size: .
j_call: TRBJ2-1
d_call: TRBD2
v_call: TRBV14
cdr3_aa: CASSWTSGILSYNEQFF
cdr3_nt: TGTGCCAGCAGCTGGACTAGCGGGATCTTATCCTACAATGAGCAGTTCTTC

clone_size: .
j_call: TRBJ2-2
d_call: .
v_call: TRBV4-2
cdr3_aa: CASSQENSNTGELFF
cdr3_nt: TGTGCCAGCAGCCAAGAGAACAGTAATACCGGGGAGCTGTTTTTT

clone_size: .
j_call: TRBJ2-7
d_call: TRBD2
v_call: TRBV27
cdr3_aa: CASSFSGGYEQYF
cdr3_nt: TGTGCCAGCAGTTTTTCGGGGGGTTACGAGCAGTACTTC

clone_size: .
j_call: TRBJ2-6
d_call: .
v_call: TRBV30
cdr3_aa: CAWRPKGDGFANVLTF
cdr3_nt: TGTGCCTGGAGACCCAAGGGGGATGGGTTTGCCAACGTCCTGACTTTC

clone_size: .
j_call: TRBJ2-1
d_call: .
v_call: TRBV19
cdr3_aa: CASSLARYNEQFF
cdr3_nt: TGTGCCAGTAGTCTAGCGCGGTACAATGAGCAGTTCTTC

clone_size: .
j_call: TRBJ1-2
d_call: .
v_call: TRBV2
cdr3_aa: CASSAGRGFSGYTF
cdr3_nt: TGTGCCAGCAGTGCGGGCAGGGGTTTTAGTGGCTACACCTTC

clone_size: few
j_call: TRBJ1-4
d_call: .
v_call: TRBV9
cdr3_aa: CASSRTGANEKLFF
cdr3_nt: TGTGCCAGCAGCCGGACGGGGGCTAATGAAAAACTGTTTTTT

clone_size: .
j_call: TRBJ1-6
d_call: .
v_call: TRBV27
cdr3_aa: CASSVNRGAWGPPLHF
cdr3_nt: TGTGCCAGCAGTGTTAATAGGGGGGCATGGGGGCCACCCCTCCACTTT

clone_size: few
j_call: TRBJ2-1
d_call: TRBD1
v_call: TRBV4-1
cdr3_aa: CASSQGDRGLDEQFF
cdr3_nt: TGCGCCAGCAGCCAAGGGGACAGGGGGCTCGATGAGCAGTTCTTC

clone_size: .
j_call: TRBJ1-3
d_call: .
v_call: TRBV5-1
cdr3_aa: CASSLDGISGNTIYF
cdr3_nt: TGCGCCAGCAGCTTGGATGGCATCTCTGGAAACACCATATATTTT

clone_size: .
j_call: TRBJ1-3
d_call: .
v_call: TRBV4-1
cdr3_aa: CASSQDPAGGIGNTIYF
cdr3_nt: TGCGCCAGCAGCCAAGATCCCGCGGGAGGGATCGGAAACACCATATATTTT

clone_size: .
j_call: TRBJ1-2
d_call: .
v_call: TRBV29-1
cdr3_aa: CSVRKGANYGYTF
cdr3_nt: TGCAGCGTCCGAAAGGGGGCTAACTATGGCTACACCTTC

clone_size: .
j_call: TRBJ1-5
d_call: .
v_call: TRBV7-9
cdr3_aa: CASSFAGQMGQPQHF
cdr3_nt: TGTGCCAGCAGCTTCGCAGGACAGATGGGGCAGCCCCAGCATTTT

clone_size: .
j_call: TRBJ1-3
d_call: TRBD1
v_call: TRBV27
cdr3_aa: CASSLGRGLGNTIYF
cdr3_nt: TGTGCCAGCAGTTTAGGCAGGGGGCTTGGAAACACCATATATTTT

clone_size: .
j_call: TRBJ2-3
d_call: .
v_call: TRBV7-9
cdr3_aa: CASGLYKDTQYF
cdr3_nt: TGTGCCAGCGGGCTCTATAAGGATACGCAGTATTTT

clone_size: .
j_call: TRBJ2-6
d_call: .
v_call: TRBV7-2
cdr3_aa: CASSFWGGRGANVLTF
cdr3_nt: TGTGCCAGCAGCTTTTGGGGCGGGCGTGGGGCCAACGTCCTGACTTTC